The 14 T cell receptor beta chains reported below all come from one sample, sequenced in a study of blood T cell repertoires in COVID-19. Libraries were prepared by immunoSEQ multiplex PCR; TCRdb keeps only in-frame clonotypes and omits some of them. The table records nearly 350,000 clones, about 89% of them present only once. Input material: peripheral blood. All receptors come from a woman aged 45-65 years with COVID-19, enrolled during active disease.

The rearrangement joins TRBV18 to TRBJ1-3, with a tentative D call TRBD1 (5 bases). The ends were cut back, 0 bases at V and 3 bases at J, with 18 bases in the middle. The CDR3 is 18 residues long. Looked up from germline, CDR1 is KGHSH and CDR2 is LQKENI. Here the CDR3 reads CASSPPPGWDSSGNTIYF. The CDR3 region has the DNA TGTGCCAGCTCACCACCTCCAGGGTGGGACTCTAGTGGAAACACCATATATTTT.

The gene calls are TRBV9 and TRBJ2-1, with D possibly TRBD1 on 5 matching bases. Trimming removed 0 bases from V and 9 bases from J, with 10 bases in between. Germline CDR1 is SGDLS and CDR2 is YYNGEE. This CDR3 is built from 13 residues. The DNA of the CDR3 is TGTGCCAGCAGCGTAGCTACAGGCGGTGAGCAGTTCTTC. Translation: CASSVATGGEQFF.

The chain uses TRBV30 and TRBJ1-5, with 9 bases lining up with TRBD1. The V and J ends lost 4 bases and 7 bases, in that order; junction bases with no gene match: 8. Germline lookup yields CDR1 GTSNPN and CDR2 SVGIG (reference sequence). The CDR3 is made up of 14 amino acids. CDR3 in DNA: TGTGCCTGGAACCGGGACAGGGTGTCCCAGCCCCAGCATTTT. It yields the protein CAWNRDRVSQPQHF. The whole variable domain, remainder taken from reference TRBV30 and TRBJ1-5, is SQTIHQWPATLVQPVGSPLSLECTVEGTSNPNLYWYRQAAGRGLQLLFYSVGIGQISSEVPQNLSASRPQDRQFILSSKKLLLSDSGFYLCAWNRDRVSQPQHFGDGTRLSIL.

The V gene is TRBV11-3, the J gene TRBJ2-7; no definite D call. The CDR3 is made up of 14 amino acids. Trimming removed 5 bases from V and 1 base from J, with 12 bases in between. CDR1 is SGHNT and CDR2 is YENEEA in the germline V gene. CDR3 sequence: CASSGRVTSYEQYF. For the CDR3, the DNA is TGTGCCAGCAGCGGCCGGGTTACTTCCTACGAGCAGTACTTC.

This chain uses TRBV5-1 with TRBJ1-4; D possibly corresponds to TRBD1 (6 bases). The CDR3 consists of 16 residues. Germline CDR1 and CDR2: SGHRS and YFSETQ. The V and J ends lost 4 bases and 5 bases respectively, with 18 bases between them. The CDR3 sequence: CASSPDSGGRNEKLFF. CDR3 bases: TGCGCCAGCAGCCCGGATAGCGGGGGGCGGAATGAAAAACTGTTTTTT. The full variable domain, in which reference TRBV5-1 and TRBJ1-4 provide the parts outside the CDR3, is KAGVTQTPRYLIKTRGQQVTLSCSPISGHRSVSWYQQTPGQGLQFLFEYFSETQRNKGNFPGRFSGRQFSNSRSEMNVSTLELGDSALYLCASSPDSGGRNEKLFFGSGTQLSVL.

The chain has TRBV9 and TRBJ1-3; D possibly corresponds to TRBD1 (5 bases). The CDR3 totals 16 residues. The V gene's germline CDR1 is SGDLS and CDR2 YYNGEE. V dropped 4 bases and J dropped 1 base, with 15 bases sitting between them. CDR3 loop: CASSPSTGTSGNTIYF. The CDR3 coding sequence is TGTGCCAGCAGCCCGAGTACCGGGACTTCTGGAAACACCATATATTTT.

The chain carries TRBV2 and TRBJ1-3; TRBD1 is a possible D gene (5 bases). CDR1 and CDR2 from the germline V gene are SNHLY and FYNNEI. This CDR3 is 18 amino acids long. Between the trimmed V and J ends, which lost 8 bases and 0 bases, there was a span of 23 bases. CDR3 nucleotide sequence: TGTGCCAGCGGTCAGGGAAGGTATGGGCGAGACTCTGGAAACACCATATATTTT. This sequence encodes CASGQGRYGRDSGNTIYF.

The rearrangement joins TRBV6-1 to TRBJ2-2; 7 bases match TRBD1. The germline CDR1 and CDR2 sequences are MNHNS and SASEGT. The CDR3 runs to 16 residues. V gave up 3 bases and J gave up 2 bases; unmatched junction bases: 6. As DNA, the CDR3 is TGTGCCAGCAGTGAGGAACAGGGGACAAACACCGGGGAGCTGTTTTTT. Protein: CASSEEQGTNTGELFF.

This CDR3 is CASSSRGYEQYF. The CDR3 DNA sequence: TGTGCCAGCAGTTCCCGGGGGTACGAGCAGTACTTC. The genes are TRBV6-1 and TRBJ2-7; tentatively, D is TRBD2 (6 bases). CDR3 length: 12 residues. Germline assignment: CDR1 MNHNS and CDR2 SASEGT. Trimming took off 5 bases at V and 4 bases at J, with 9 bases between the two ends.

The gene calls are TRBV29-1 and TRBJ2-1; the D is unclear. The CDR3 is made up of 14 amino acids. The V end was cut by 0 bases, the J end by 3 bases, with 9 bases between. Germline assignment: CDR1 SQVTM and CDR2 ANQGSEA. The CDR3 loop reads CSVEDRRSYNEQFF. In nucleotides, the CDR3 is TGCAGCGTTGAAGATCGCCGGAGCTACAATGAGCAGTTCTTC.

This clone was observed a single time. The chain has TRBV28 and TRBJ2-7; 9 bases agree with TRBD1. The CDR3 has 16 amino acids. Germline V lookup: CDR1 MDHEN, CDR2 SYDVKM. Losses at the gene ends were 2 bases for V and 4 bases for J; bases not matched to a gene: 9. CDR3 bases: TGTGCCAGCAGTTTACCCCCCGACAGGGGGGGATACGAGCAGTACTTC. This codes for CASSLPPDRGGYEQYF.

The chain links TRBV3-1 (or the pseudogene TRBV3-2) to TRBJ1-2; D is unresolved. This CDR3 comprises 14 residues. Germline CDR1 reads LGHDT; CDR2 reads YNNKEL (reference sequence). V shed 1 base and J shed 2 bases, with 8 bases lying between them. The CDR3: CASSQGGSNYGYTF. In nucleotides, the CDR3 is TGTGCCAGCAGCCAAGGAGGATCAAACTATGGCTACACCTTC.

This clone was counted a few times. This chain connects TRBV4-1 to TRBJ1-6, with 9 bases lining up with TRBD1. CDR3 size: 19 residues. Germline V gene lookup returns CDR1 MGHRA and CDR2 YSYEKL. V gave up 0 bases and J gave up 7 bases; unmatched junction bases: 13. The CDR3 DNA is TGCGCCAGCAGCCAAGAGTCGTCGAGAACAGGGGGCTTGAATTCACCCCTCCACTTT. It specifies CASSQESSRTGGLNSPLHF.

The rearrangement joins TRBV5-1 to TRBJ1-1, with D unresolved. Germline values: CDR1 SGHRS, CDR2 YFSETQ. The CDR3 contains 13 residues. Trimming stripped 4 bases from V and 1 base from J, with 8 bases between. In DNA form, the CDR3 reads TGCGCCAGCAGCCGGTTAAGGAACACTGAAGCTTTCTTT. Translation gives CASSRLRNTEAFF.